This T cell receptor (beta chain) was found in a study of identical twins. The ends lost 7 bases at V and 3 bases at J; junction bases unmatched: 9. Germline V gene data show CDR1 as SQVTM and CDR2 as ANQGSEA. The CDR3 runs 13 residues. This clonotype occurred many times. TCRdb reprocessed the 5' RACE reads with MiXCR, giving one entry per CDR3 protein. The sample yields over 250,000 distinct CDR3 sequences, 7.5% to 9.5% seen once. These data also formed part of another study, on yellow fever vaccine responses in identical twins.

The source is a woman between 18 and 30 years old in good health. The rearrangement uses TRBV29-1 and TRBJ2-7, with 7 nucleotides matching TRBD1. The material sequenced was CD8+ T cells sorted from blood. CDR3 sequence (DNA): TGCAGCGCGACCGGGACAGAAGTCTACGAGCAGTACTTC. Translating gives CSATGTEVYEQYF.